This TCR beta chain was sequenced for a study of cytomegalovirus exposure and HLA in healthy donors. Across the whole study: Drawn from HLA-typed donors, approximately 85 million unique TCRs were held in an early data release.

Use of 60 Vbeta and 13 Jbeta primers characterized the PCR. Repertoires were generated with immunoSEQ multiplex PCR, while TCRdb's copy carries only in-frame clones and drops some. The data hold 140,000 to 150,000 clones, with just under 85% observed a single time. On this clone itself: The target antigen is unknown.

Regarding the study as a whole: An analysis done earlier found most TCR beta V segments productive about 90% or about 30% of the time. There were a few CMV-associated chains whose specificity for CMV antigens was confirmed in vitro. Cytomegalovirus-associated TCR beta chains were listed, numbering 150 to 200.

The clonotype originates from a woman aged 60 to 75 in good health and CMV-seropositive. The sample consisted of PBMCs.

CDR3: CASVANYGYTF. The CDR3 nucleotides are TGTGCCAGCGTAGCTAACTATGGCTACACCTTC. The rearrangement links TRBV28 to TRBJ1-2, with D unclear. Trimming left V 8 bases short and J 0 bases short, with 4 bases between. CDR3 length equals 11 residues. CDR1 is MDHEN, CDR2 SYDVKM, per germline.